This TCR beta chain was observed in a study of shared clonotypes between healthy human individuals. Sequenced by immunoSEQ multiplex PCR; TCRdb stores in-frame clones only, minus some. The sample contains 550,000 to 700,000 clones, approximately 73% of which appear only once. The germline CDR1 and CDR2 sequences are SNHLY and FYNNEI. The CDR3 is 16 amino acids. V lost 2 bases and J 0 bases, leaving 11 bases between the germline ends. The table lists this clone with a count of one. Sequencing was carried out using memory CD4+ T cells sorted from blood. The subset: CD45RA-negative fraction. This rearrangement joins TRBV2 to TRBJ2-1, with D perhaps TRBD2 (6 bases). This TCR derives from a woman in her 30s in good health. The CDR3 here is CASSERGTSSYNEQFF. DNA for the CDR3: TGTGCCAGCAGTGAAAGAGGGACTTCCTCCTACAATGAGCAGTTCTTC.